A single sample is the source of the 23 T cell receptor beta chains below, sequenced in a study of cytomegalovirus exposure and HLA in healthy donors. PCR primers comprised 60 Vbeta and 13 Jbeta primers. Data came from immunoSEQ multiplex PCR; TCRdb stores just in-frame clones and leaves some out. The data show under 150,000 clones, 75% to 90% seen once. Input material: PBMCs. The receptors come from a woman aged 50 to 60 in good health and CMV-seropositive.

The V gene is TRBV5-6, the J gene TRBJ1-4; 9 nucleotides line up with TRBD1. The V segment lost 4 bases and the J segment 5 bases; nucleotides outside the gene matches: 9. This CDR3 contains 16 residues. Looked up from germline, CDR1 is SGHDT and CDR2 is YYEEEE. The chain's CDR3 is CASSASRTGENEKLFF. In DNA, the CDR3 is TGTGCCAGCAGCGCTTCCCGGACAGGGGAGAATGAAAAACTGTTTTTT.

This sequence joins TRBV28 and TRBJ2-1; D is uncertain. Germline V gene lookup returns CDR1 MDHEN and CDR2 SYDVKM. The V and J ends lost 8 bases and 3 bases respectively, with 8 bases between them. CDR3 length equals 12 residues. In nucleotides, the CDR3 is TGTGCCAGCTCCGAGGACTACAATGAGCAGTTCTTC. It translates to CASSEDYNEQFF.

The genes are TRBV30 and TRBJ1-1, with D possibly TRBD1 on 6 matching bases. Germline-derived CDR1 and CDR2 are GTSNPN and SVGIG (reference sequence). Trimming removed 1 base from V and 7 bases from J, with 25 bases in between. This CDR3 is 17 amino acids long. CDR3 in DNA: TGTGCCTGGAGTGGCCAACAGGGCCGATCAGAACCTCATGAAGCTTTCTTT. Residues: CAWSGQQGRSEPHEAFF.

The chain joins TRBV7-2 to TRBJ1-1; D possibly corresponds to TRBD1 (6 bases). The CDR3 has 12 residues. Looked up from germline, CDR1 is SGHTA and CDR2 is FQGNSA. V lost 4 bases to trimming and J lost 9 bases, with 12 bases between them. DNA of the CDR3: TGTGCCAGCAGCTCCGGGACACCCAAAGCTTTCTTT. It codes for CASSSGTPKAFF.

The chain couples TRBV5-4 to TRBJ2-3; maybe TRBD2 (6 bases). The CDR3 contains 14 residues. With 3 bases removed from V and 2 bases from J, the gap between germline ends came to 10 bases. CDR1 is SGHNT, CDR2 YYREEE, per germline (reference sequence). CDR3: CASSSGGDTDTQYF. The CDR3 DNA reads TGTGCCAGCAGCTCGGGCGGGGACACAGATACGCAGTATTTT.

The V and J genes are TRBV19 and TRBJ2-3; 13 positions match TRBD2. J was trimmed by 4 bases and V by 5 bases; bases with no gene match: 6. Germline V lookup: CDR1 LNHDA, CDR2 SQIVND (reference sequence). The CDR3 has 16 amino acids. CDR3 residues: CASSPLGLAGSDTQYF. As DNA, the CDR3 is TGTGCCAGTAGTCCACTGGGACTAGCGGGATCAGATACGCAGTATTTT.

V and J are TRBV4-1 and TRBJ1-4, with 8 bases aligning to TRBD1. The trim removed 3 bases at V and 10 bases at J, leaving 10 bases unmatched. Per germline, CDR1 MGHRA and CDR2 YSYEKL. This CDR3 has 15 residues. The CDR3 loop reads CASSQSTGERGKLFF. Here the CDR3 DNA reads TGCGCCAGCAGCCAGTCGACAGGGGAACGAGGAAAACTGTTTTTT.

The chain links TRBV13 to TRBJ1-2; D might be TRBD1 (5 bases). Deletions cut 6 bases from V and 4 bases from J, with 12 bases between. Germline V gene lookup returns CDR1 PRHDT and CDR2 FYEKMQ (reference sequence). The CDR3 covers 13 residues. The CDR3 loop reads CASSSGLGYGYTF. In DNA, the CDR3 is TGTGCCAGCAGTTCAGGGTTGGGCTATGGCTACACCTTC.

The chain has TRBV4-1 and TRBJ2-3; 13 bases map to TRBD2. Trimming at V came to 3 bases and at J to 3 bases, leaving 9 bases not matched to a gene. The length of the CDR3 is 18 residues. Per the germline V gene, CDR1 is MGHRA and CDR2 is YSYEKL. CDR3 sequence reads: CASSHLGTSGKTTDTQYF. DNA for the CDR3: TGCGCCAGCAGCCATCTGGGGACTAGCGGGAAGACAACAGATACGCAGTATTTT.

In its sample, this clone was seen a few times. V and J are TRBV7-3 and TRBJ1-1; 8 bases match TRBD1. The CDR3 consists of 14 residues. The germline V gene encodes CDR1 SGHTA and CDR2 FQGTGA. V lost 5 bases to trimming and J lost 0 bases; unmatched junction nucleotides: 2. The CDR3: CASSGQGVNTEAFF. DNA of the CDR3: TGTGCCAGCAGCGGACAGGGAGTGAACACTGAAGCTTTCTTT.

The chain combines TRBV18 with TRBJ2-5; possible D gene TRBD2, 6 bases. Trimming pared 5 bases from V and 5 bases from J, leaving 18 bases between. CDR1 is KGHSH, CDR2 LQKENI, per germline. The CDR3 contains 15 residues. The CDR3 sequence is CASSYLGLIGETQYF. CDR3 sequence (DNA): TGTGCCAGCTCATACCTGGGACTGATAGGCGAGACCCAGTACTTC.

The DNA of the CDR3 is TGCAGTGTTTTCAGGACTGAAGCTTTCTTT. Translated, it gives CSVFRTEAFF. This rearrangement joins TRBV20-1 to TRBJ1-1; no definite D call. There are 10 residues in the CDR3. The V end was cut by 7 bases, the J end by 5 bases, with 8 bases between. Per germline, CDR1 DFQATT and CDR2 SNEGSKA (reference sequence).

This clone was counted a few times. The rearrangement links TRBV19 to TRBJ2-2; tentatively, D is TRBD2 (5 bases). The CDR3 length is 14 residues. V lost 3 bases and J lost 1, with 6 bases in between. Per the germline V gene, CDR1 is LNHDA and CDR2 is SQIVND (reference sequence). CDR3 loop: CASSMDWNTGELFF. DNA for the CDR3: TGTGCCAGTAGTATGGACTGGAACACCGGGGAGCTGTTTTTT.

J is TRBJ1-1 and V is TRBV29-1, with 9 bases aligning to TRBD1. Germline CDR1 reads SQVTM; CDR2 reads ANQGSEA. V was clipped by 6 bases and J by 0 bases; unmatched bases: 2. CDR3 length equals 13 residues. Here the CDR3 reads CSVDRGLNTEAFF. DNA of the CDR3: TGCAGCGTGGACAGGGGTCTGAACACTGAAGCTTTCTTT.

The chain uses TRBV28 and TRBJ2-1; TRBD2 matches at 8 bases. With 5 bases clipped from V and 2 bases from J, the junction kept 5 bases outside the gene matches. Germline lookup yields CDR1 MDHEN and CDR2 SYDVKM. CDR3 length: 15 residues. The CDR3 DNA reads TGTGCCAGCAGTCTAGCGGGCAGACCCTACAATGAGCAGTTCTTC. Translating it yields CASSLAGRPYNEQFF.

The CDR3 DNA reads as TGTGCCAGCAGCTTAACCCCAACAAGGGGGGAGACCCAGTACTTC. Its translation is CASSLTPTRGETQYF. This chain uses TRBV7-3 with TRBJ2-5; D possibly corresponds to TRBD1 (6 bases). The CDR3 contains 15 residues. Germline loops: CDR1 SGHTA, CDR2 FQGTGA. V shed 0 bases and J shed 5 bases, with 13 bases lying between them.

The chain has TRBV6-1 and TRBJ1-2; 11 bases are shared with TRBD1. The CDR3 runs to 12 residues. Germline-derived CDR1 and CDR2 are MNHNS and SASEGT. Germline trimming cut 7 bases from V and 7 bases from J; bases unmatched to any gene: 2. DNA of the CDR3: TGTGCCAGCACGGACAGGGGGCTTGGCTACACCTTC. This gives the protein CASTDRGLGYTF.

This chain links TRBV11-2 with TRBJ2-1; 10 bases fit TRBD2. This CDR3 comprises 16 residues. Germline V lookup: CDR1 SGHAT, CDR2 FQNNGV. V trimming: 1 base; J trimming: 9 bases; junction bases outside the gene matches: 9. The CDR3 nucleotides are TGTGCCAGCAGCTTAGTCGAGGAGCGGGAGGGAGGTGAGCAGTTCTTC. This sequence encodes CASSLVEEREGGEQFF. Complete variable domain (other parts from reference TRBV11-2 and TRBJ2-1): EAGVAQSPRYKIIEKRQSVAFWCNPISGHATLYWYQQILGQGPKLLIQFQNNGVVDDSQLPKDRFSAERLKGVDSTLKIQPAKLEDSAVYLCASSLVEEREGGEQFFGPGTRLTVL.

The chain has TRBV27 and TRBJ2-5; 9 bases are a match to TRBD1. The CDR3 contains 15 residues. The V segment lost 4 bases and the J segment 5 bases; nucleotides outside the gene matches: 8. Germline lookup yields CDR1 MNHEY and CDR2 SMNVEV (reference sequence). The CDR3 sequence: CASSWDRARAETQYF. Here the CDR3 DNA reads TGTGCCAGCAGTTGGGACAGGGCCCGGGCTGAGACCCAGTACTTC.

CDR3 coding DNA: TGTGCCATCAGTGAATGGACAGGGCTGGTCTCTGGAAACACCATATATTTT. Its protein product is CAISEWTGLVSGNTIYF. The J gene is TRBJ1-3, the V gene TRBV10-3; 8 positions agree with TRBD1. V was clipped by 3 bases and J by 0 bases; unmatched bases: 7. Germline CDR1 is ENHRY and CDR2 is SYGVKD. This CDR3 spans 17 amino acids.

This clone has just a few counts. The rearrangement uses TRBV5-4 and TRBJ1-2; 9 nucleotides agree with TRBD1. This CDR3 contains 16 residues. Germline V CDR1 and CDR2: SGHNT, YYREEE (reference sequence). J was trimmed by 8 bases and V by 4 bases; bases with no gene match: 15. The CDR3 loop reads CASSQDPTGGLYGYTF. In DNA form, the CDR3 reads TGTGCCAGCAGCCAAGACCCCACAGGGGGCCTTTACGGCTACACCTTC.

V usage is TRBV27 and J usage is TRBJ2-7; 10 bases match TRBD1. The CDR3 sequence is 15 residues long. The V gene's germline CDR1 is MNHEY and CDR2 SMNVEV (reference sequence). V lost 5 bases, J lost 2 bases, and 6 bases stayed unmatched. This CDR3 is CASSPVGTGAYEQYF. In nucleotides, the CDR3 is TGTGCCAGCAGTCCCGTTGGGACAGGGGCCTACGAGCAGTACTTC.

This chain uses TRBV9 with TRBJ2-7; TRBD1 is a possible D gene (6 bases). Germline CDR1 and CDR2: SGDLS and YYNGEE. The ends were cut back, 4 bases at V and 5 bases at J, with 13 bases in the middle. This CDR3 is 13 amino acids long. The CDR3 DNA reads TGTGCCAGCAGCCTAGGACAGTCCCACGAGCAGTACTTC. It codes for CASSLGQSHEQYF.